The 2 T cell receptor beta chains reported below all come from one sample, sequenced in a study of cytotoxic CD8 clonotypes in ibrutinib-treated CLL. Repertoires were generated with immunoSEQ multiplex PCR, while TCRdb's copy carries only in-frame clones and drops some. The sample has fewer than 50,000 clones; 50% to 80% are singletons. Source: PBMCs, taken after 24 months of ibrutinib treatment. The receptors were sampled from a human donor with chronic lymphocytic leukemia.

Details on this clone: Mismatch with germline at one junction end may stem from a read error. V and J are TRBV19 and TRBJ1-1; no reliable D call. Looked up from germline, CDR1 is LNHDA and CDR2 is SQIVND (reference sequence). The CDR3 is made up of 14 amino acids. DNA of the CDR3: TGTGCCAGTAGACCGACGTTGGAGGGCAGGTTGACTTCTTTT. It specifies CASRPTLEGRLTSF.

This chain connects TRBV6-5 to TRBJ1-2; D remains ambiguous. Germline-derived CDR1 and CDR2 are MNHEY and SVGAGI. The V gene lost 8 bases and the J gene lost 0 bases, with 13 bases spanning the gap. The CDR3 extends over 14 amino acids. DNA of the CDR3: TGTGCCAGCTCCACCCCCGAAACTAACTATGGCTACACCTTC. It specifies CASSTPETNYGYTF.